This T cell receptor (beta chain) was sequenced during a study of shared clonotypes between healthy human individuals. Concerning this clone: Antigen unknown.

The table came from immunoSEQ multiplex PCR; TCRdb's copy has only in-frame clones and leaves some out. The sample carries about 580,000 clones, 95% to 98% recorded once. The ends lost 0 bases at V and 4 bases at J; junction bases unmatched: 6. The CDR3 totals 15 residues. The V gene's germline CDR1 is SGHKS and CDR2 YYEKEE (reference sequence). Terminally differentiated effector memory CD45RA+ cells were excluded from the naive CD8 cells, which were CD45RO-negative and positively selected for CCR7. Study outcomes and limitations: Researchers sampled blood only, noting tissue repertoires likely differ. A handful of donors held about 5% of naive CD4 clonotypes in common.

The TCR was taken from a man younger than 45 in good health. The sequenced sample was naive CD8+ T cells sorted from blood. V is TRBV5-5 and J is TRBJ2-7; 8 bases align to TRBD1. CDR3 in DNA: TGTGCCAGCAGCTTGGCCCGGACAGGGACTTACGAGCAGTACTTC. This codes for CASSLARTGTYEQYF.